Following are 5 T cell receptor beta chains from one sample sequenced in a study of T cells after yellow fever vaccination. Each CDR3 protein gets one entry after TCRdb re-called the 5' RACE reads with MiXCR. The data show about 360,000 distinct CDR3 sequences, 6.2% seen once. Specimen: PBMCs, collected 5 days after the yellow fever booster vaccination. These receptors were collected from a man aged 30 to 39 who received the YFV17D yellow fever vaccine.

V is TRBV18 and J is TRBJ2-2; 7 bases match TRBD1. The germline CDR1 and CDR2 sequences are KGHSH and LQKENI. With V trimmed by 8 bases and J by 4 bases, 1 base remained unmatched. The CDR3 is 12 amino acids. The CDR3 nucleotides read TGTGCCAGCGCAGGGGGCACCGGGGAGCTGTTTTTT. Its protein product is CASAGGTGELFF.

This clonotype was observed a few times. For the CDR3, the DNA is TGTGCCAGCAGCGGCCGGACAGCTTACGAGCAGTACTTC. Protein: CASSGRTAYEQYF. The V and J genes are TRBV6-1 and TRBJ2-7; a possible D gene is TRBD1 (6 bases). Germline V gives CDR1 MNHNS, CDR2 SASEGT. The V and J ends lost 6 bases and 4 bases respectively, with 13 bases between them. This CDR3 is built from 13 residues.

The V gene is TRBV5-1, the J gene TRBJ2-2; D gene ambiguous. This CDR3 is built from 15 residues. Germline CDR1 and CDR2: SGHRS and YFSETQ. The V and J ends lost 5 bases and 1 base respectively, with 12 bases between them. CDR3 protein: CASSIESKNTGELFF. The CDR3 bases are TGCGCCAGCAGTATTGAGTCTAAGAACACCGGGGAGCTGTTTTTT.

This clonotype was seen at least ten times. The genes are TRBV6-2 or TRBV6-3 and TRBJ1-1, with D possibly being TRBD1 (5 bases). Germline assignment: CDR1 MNHEY and CDR2 SVGEGT. CDR3 length: 15 residues. Trimming removed 8 bases from V and 2 bases from J, with 18 bases in between. The CDR3 DNA reads TGTGCCAGCCGCTCCCTGGACACGACCAACACTGAAGCTTTCTTT. This codes for CASRSLDTTNTEAFF.

The chain links TRBV19 to TRBJ2-1, with 7 bases lining up with TRBD2. CDR3 length equals 17 residues. Per the germline V gene, CDR1 is LNHDA and CDR2 is SQIVND (reference sequence). With V trimmed by 0 bases and J by 0 bases, 5 bases remained unmatched. The chain's CDR3 is CASSIDGLAVSYNEQFF. The CDR3 DNA sequence: TGTGCCAGTAGTATAGATGGGCTAGCGGTCTCCTACAATGAGCAGTTCTTC.